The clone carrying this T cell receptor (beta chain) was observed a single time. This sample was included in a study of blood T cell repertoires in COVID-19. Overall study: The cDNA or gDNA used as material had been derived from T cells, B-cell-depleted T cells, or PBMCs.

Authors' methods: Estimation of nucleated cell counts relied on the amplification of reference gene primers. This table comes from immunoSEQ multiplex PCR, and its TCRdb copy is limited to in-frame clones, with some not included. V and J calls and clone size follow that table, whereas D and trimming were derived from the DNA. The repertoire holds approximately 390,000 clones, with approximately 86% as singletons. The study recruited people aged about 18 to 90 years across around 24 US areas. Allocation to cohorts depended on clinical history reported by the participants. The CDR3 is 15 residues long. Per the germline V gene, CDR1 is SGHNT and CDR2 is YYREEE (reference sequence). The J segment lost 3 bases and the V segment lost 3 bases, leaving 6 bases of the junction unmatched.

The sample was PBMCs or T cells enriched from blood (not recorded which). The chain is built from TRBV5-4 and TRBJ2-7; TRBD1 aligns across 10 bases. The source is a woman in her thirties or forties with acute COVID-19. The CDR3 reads CASSWGQGSDYEQYF. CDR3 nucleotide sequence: TGTGCCAGCAGCTGGGGACAGGGGTCGGACTACGAGCAGTACTTC.